Sequencing of this T cell receptor beta chain was carried out in a study of regulatory T cells in long-lasting Graves disease. Overall study results and limits: Persistent cases favored TRBV28, TRBJ1-2 and TRBJ2-5. With a small sample size, accuracy may have been reduced.

Germline CDR1 reads LNHDA; CDR2 reads SQIVND (reference sequence). The CDR3 runs to 17 residues. V lost 7 bases to trimming and J lost 2 bases, with 23 bases between them. Researchers made TCR beta libraries by using iRepertoire HTBI primers and running Arm-PCR on CDR3 regions. TCRdb reanalysed the multiplex PCR reads using MiXCR and keeps one entry per CDR3 protein. Among roughly 300,000 distinct CDR3 sequences listed, 15% to 20% were seen once. Notes on this clonotype: What it recognizes is unknown.

Time point described: persistent/refractory GD, antithyroid drugs over 5 years with positive TRAb. TCR sequences were obtained from RNA taken from PBMCs. The starting material was peripheral blood mononuclear cells (PBMCs), obtained when the disease was refractory, from a patient treated with antithyroid drugs. The chain links TRBV19 to TRBJ1-2, with a tentative D call TRBD1 (6 bases). The receptor was isolated from a female donor with Graves disease. The CDR3 is CASNPERRGGSNYGYTF. The CDR3 coding sequence is TGTGCCAGTAATCCCGAAAGGAGGGGGGGGAGCAACTATGGCTACACCTTC.